The text below deals with one T cell receptor (beta chain). The antigen remains unidentified. Generated by immunoSEQ multiplex PCR, the TCRdb table keeps only in-frame clones and is missing some. Of tens of thousands of clones in the sample, around four fifths were seen once. This record comes from a study of radiotherapy plus CTLA-4 blockade in lung cancer. Overall study context: Approximately 18% of patients responded objectively, and about 32% achieved disease control.

Patients had chemo-refractory metastatic non-small-cell lung cancer and received focal radiation plus CTLA-4 blockade that used ipilimumab. The J segment lost 6 bases and the V segment lost 5 bases, leaving 7 bases of the junction unmatched. The CDR3 contains 15 residues. Germline lookup yields CDR1 SGHNT and CDR2 YENEEA. Notes on the study in general: Among reported predictors of response, early blood T cell clone dynamics with interferon-beta performed best. An expansion of tumor-derived TCR clones occurred in blood after radiotherapy plus ipilimumab.

The chain carries TRBV11-3 and TRBJ2-2; TRBD2 agrees at 9 bases. This receptor was identified in a human donor with non-small cell lung cancer that progressed on radiotherapy plus ipilimumab. This specimen consisted of peripheral blood, obtained from a patient treated with radiotherapy plus ipilimumab. CDR3 loop: CASSAGLAGSGELFF. Written as DNA, the CDR3 is TGTGCCAGCAGCGCGGGACTAGCAGGGTCCGGGGAGCTGTTTTTT. The whole variable domain, filled in from reference TRBV11-3 and TRBJ2-2, reads EAGVVQSPRYKIIEKKQPVAFWCNPISGHNTLYWYLQNLGQGPELLIRYENEEAVDDSQLPKDRFSAERLKGVDSTLKIQPAELGDSAVYLCASSAGLAGSGELFFGEGSRLTVL.